These 16 T cell receptor beta chains came from one sample sequenced in a study of blood T cell repertoires in COVID-19. Assay used: immunoSEQ multiplex PCR; TCRdb lists only in-frame clones, some missing. The sample contains around 250,000 clones, 70% to 90% of which appear only once. The sample taken for sequencing was PBMCs or T cells enriched from blood (not recorded which). The receptors originated from a woman aged 40 to 50 with acute COVID-19.

This chain links TRBV9 with TRBJ2-1; possibly TRBD1 for D (6 bases). CDR3 length: 17 residues. Trimming cost V 3 bases and J 4 bases, with 20 bases left between them. Germline V gives CDR1 SGDLS, CDR2 YYNGEE. The CDR3 DNA sequence: TGTGCCAGCAGCGCAGGGGTTAGTCGGGAACGGTACAATGAGCAGTTCTTC. Its protein product is CASSAGVSRERYNEQFF.

The chain uses TRBV30 and TRBJ1-4; D unclear. This CDR3 contains 15 residues. V lost 2 bases and J 0 bases, leaving 10 bases between the germline ends. CDR1 is GTSNPN, CDR2 SVGIG, per germline (reference sequence). CDR3 sequence (DNA): TGTGCCTGGAGTCCGGGTTTTGCAACTAATGAAAAACTGTTTTTT. As protein: CAWSPGFATNEKLFF. Drawing the rest from reference TRBV30 and TRBJ1-4, the complete variable domain is SQTIHQWPATLVQPVGSPLSLECTVEGTSNPNLYWYRQAAGRGLQLLFYSVGIGQISSEVPQNLSASRPQDRQFILSSKKLLLSDSGFYLCAWSPGFATNEKLFFGSGTQLSVL.

This clone was observed once. The V gene is TRBV2, the J gene TRBJ1-6, with 8 bases identical to TRBD1. Germline V gene lookup returns CDR1 SNHLY and CDR2 FYNNEI. CDR3 length: 16 amino acids. V trimming: 4 bases; J trimming: 4 bases; junction bases outside the gene matches: 6. The CDR3: CASSAAGTGYNSPLHF. DNA of the CDR3: TGTGCCAGCAGTGCCGCTGGGACAGGATATAATTCACCCCTCCACTTT. Full variable domain (remainder filled in from reference TRBV2 and TRBJ1-6): EPEVTQTPSHQVTQMGQEVILRCVPISNHLYFYWYRQILGQKVEFLVSFYNNEISEKSEIFDDQFSVERPDGSNFTLKIRSTKLEDSAMYFCASSAAGTGYNSPLHFGNGTRLTVT.

About this clone itself: The same CDR3 can be traced to other DNA sequences in this sample. The chain has TRBV7-9 and TRBJ1-5; D ambiguous. The CDR3 sequence is 12 residues long. The germline V gene encodes CDR1 SEHNR and CDR2 FQNEAQ (reference sequence). V was clipped by 4 bases and J by 3 bases, with 4 bases between them. CDR3 region: CASSSNNQPQHF. For the CDR3, the DNA is TGTGCCAGCAGCTCTAACAATCAGCCCCAGCATTTT. Looking up the rest from reference TRBV7-9 and TRBJ1-5 gives the full variable domain: DTGVSQNPRHKITKRGQNVTFRCDPISEHNRLYWYRQTLGQGPEFLTYFQNEAQLEKSRLLSDRFSAERPKGSFSTLEIQRTEQGDSAMYLCASSSNNQPQHFGDGTRLSIL.

This clone has a count of ten or more. The chain recombines TRBV7-2 with TRBJ2-1, with 8 bases aligning to TRBD2. The junction had 11 bases not matched to a gene; V was cut back by 5 bases and J by 8 bases. CDR1 is SGHTA and CDR2 is FQGNSA in the germline V gene. The CDR3 totals 15 residues. CDR3 amino acids: CASSLIAGYLDEQFF. The DNA for the CDR3 is TGTGCCAGCAGCCTAATAGCGGGATACTTGGATGAGCAGTTCTTC.

The chain recombines TRBV11-2 with TRBJ2-7, with D maybe TRBD2 (7 bases). Trimming removed 8 bases from V and 3 bases from J, with 14 bases in between. The length of the CDR3 is 13 residues. The germline gives CDR1 SGHAT, CDR2 FQNNGV. The CDR3 sequence is CASSGGLSYEQYF. CDR3 DNA sequence: TGTGCCAGCTCCGGGGGGCTAAGCTACGAGCAGTACTTC. Combining the CDR3 with reference TRBV11-2 and TRBJ2-7 gives the whole variable domain EAGVAQSPRYKIIEKRQSVAFWCNPISGHATLYWYQQILGQGPKLLIQFQNNGVVDDSQLPKDRFSAERLKGVDSTLKIQPAKLEDSAVYLCASSGGLSYEQYFGPGTRLTVT.

This clone came up once. The rearrangement links TRBV18 to TRBJ2-4; D possibly corresponds to TRBD2 (5 bases). Germline CDR1 and CDR2: KGHSH and LQKENI. This CDR3 is built from 15 residues. V was clipped by 3 bases and J by 6 bases, with 15 bases between them. The CDR3 region has the DNA TGTGCCAGCTCACCGGCTTCTGGGAGTGGAAACATTCAGTACTTC. This translates into CASSPASGSGNIQYF. The full variable domain, its missing parts supplied by reference TRBV18 and TRBJ2-4, is NAGVMQNPRHLVRRRGQEARLRCSPMKGHSHVYWYRQLPEEGLKFMVYLQKENIIDESGMPKERFSAEFPKEGPSILRIQQVVRGDSAAYFCASSPASGSGNIQYFGAGTRLSVL.

The chain combines TRBV28 with TRBJ1-4; 7 bases line up with TRBD1. The CDR3 has 14 residues. The germline V gene has CDR1 MDHEN and CDR2 SYDVKM. V lost 6 bases, J lost 4 bases, and 5 bases stayed unmatched. The DNA for the CDR3 is TGTGCCAGCAGCTCAGGGGGAAATAATGAAAAACTGTTTTTT. As protein: CASSSGGNNEKLFF.

The V call is TRBV7-9, the J call TRBJ1-1; 8 bases agree with TRBD1. The CDR3 is 17 amino acids. V lost 5 bases to trimming and J lost 1 base; unmatched junction nucleotides: 12. Germline CDR1 reads SEHNR; CDR2 reads FQNEAQ (reference sequence). This CDR3 reads CASSLGDRMPENTEAFF. The DNA of the CDR3 is TGTGCCAGCAGCCTGGGGGACAGGATGCCCGAGAACACTGAAGCTTTCTTT. Together with reference TRBV7-9 and TRBJ1-1, the CDR3 gives the full variable domain: DTGVSQNPRHKITKRGQNVTFRCDPISEHNRLYWYRQTLGQGPEFLTYFQNEAQLEKSRLLSDRFSAERPKGSFSTLEIQRTEQGDSAMYLCASSLGDRMPENTEAFFGQGTRLTVV.

The chain combines TRBV9 with TRBJ2-1; 7 positions agree with TRBD2. The CDR3 runs to 16 residues. V lost 4 bases, J lost 3 bases, and 10 bases stayed unmatched. Germline V gives CDR1 SGDLS, CDR2 YYNGEE. DNA for the CDR3: TGTGCCAGCAGCCCGAGGGGCGGGAGTTACTACAATGAGCAGTTCTTC. Its translation is CASSPRGGSYYNEQFF.

The rearrangement joins TRBV19 to TRBJ1-6; a possible D gene is TRBD1 (5 bases). Germline CDR1 is LNHDA and CDR2 is SQIVND (reference sequence). The CDR3 sequence is 17 residues long. Trimming removed 1 base at V and 7 bases at J, with 17 bases between. The CDR3 sequence is CASSIVGDSNPNSPLHF. DNA for the CDR3: TGTGCCAGTAGTATAGTGGGGGACTCCAACCCCAATTCACCCCTCCACTTT.

This chain connects TRBV24-1 to TRBJ1-5, with D possibly being TRBD1 (6 bases). The length of the CDR3 is 18 residues. Looked up from germline, CDR1 is KGHDR and CDR2 is SFDVKD. Trimming pared 7 bases from V and 1 base from J, leaving 22 bases between. CDR3 coding DNA: TGTGCCACCAGCCAAGAACCTGGACAGAGAATGAGCAATCAGCCCCAGCATTTT. This gives the protein CATSQEPGQRMSNQPQHF.

This clone came up many times. The chain joins TRBV9 to TRBJ2-3; 11 bases fit TRBD2. V lost 3 bases and J lost 2; bases outside the gene matches: 5. Germline CDR1 is SGDLS and CDR2 is YYNGEE. The CDR3 has 16 residues. The CDR3 bases are TGTGCCAGCAGCGGGGGGACTAGCGGACTCACAGATACGCAGTATTTT. The encoded protein is CASSGGTSGLTDTQYF. Filled out from reference TRBV9 and TRBJ2-3, the complete variable domain reads DSGVTQTPKHLITATGQRVTLRCSPRSGDLSVYWYQQSLDQGLQFLIQYYNGEERAKGNILERFSAQQFPDLHSELNLSSLELGDSALYFCASSGGTSGLTDTQYFGPGTRLTVL.

This chain links TRBV18 with TRBJ2-5, with 7 bases aligning to TRBD1. Germline V gene data show CDR1 as KGHSH and CDR2 as LQKENI. Trimming removed 3 bases from V and 2 bases from J; junction bases left unmatched: 12. CDR3 size: 17 residues. The CDR3 DNA sequence: TGTGCCAGCTCACCGAAGACAGGGCAGGCTTTACAAGAGACCCAGTACTTC. This sequence encodes CASSPKTGQALQETQYF.

This chain links TRBV30 with TRBJ2-2; 12 bases fit TRBD1. The CDR3 has 14 residues. Germline V gene data show CDR1 as GTSNPN and CDR2 as SVGIG (reference sequence). With V trimmed by 3 bases and J by 7 bases, 3 bases remained unmatched. The CDR3 reads CAWRGTGGFGELFF. As DNA, the CDR3 is TGTGCCTGGAGAGGGACAGGGGGCTTCGGGGAGCTGTTTTTT.

This clone was found once. The V call is TRBV27, the J call TRBJ1-4; weak D call: TRBD1 (5 bases). Germline V gene lookup returns CDR1 MNHEY and CDR2 SMNVEV (reference sequence). The length of the CDR3 is 13 residues. Trimming shortened V by 6 bases and J by 6 bases, and 11 bases separated the two germline ends. DNA of the CDR3: TGTGCCAGCAGCAAGGGGTGGTATGAAAAACTGTTTTTT. This sequence encodes CASSKGWYEKLFF.